The present entry profiles one T cell receptor (beta chain) with its context. The specificity of this receptor is unknown. No base quality information exists; no much larger clone differs at one position. The collaborating institutions used their own protocols to collect whole blood in K2EDTA tubes. For TCRbeta analysis, collaborator samples were shipped as frozen whole blood, as isolated PBMCs, or as DNA extracted from either sample type. The immunoSEQ Assay, a bias-controlled multiplex PCR, was used to amplify TCRbeta CDR3 regions from genomic DNA. As for the original processing: The number of nucleated cells in each sample was estimated from the amplification of reference gene primers within the assay. To quantify the absolute abundance of each unique TCRbeta CDR3 rearrangement, sequence reads were collapsed and filtered. Productive Simpson clonality was computed per sample as the square root of Simpson's diversity index over productive rearrangements. TCRdb took this table from immuneACCESS and kept in-frame rearrangements with V and J called. Such tables lack part of the clones; where checked against another copy, unresolved V genes explain under half of the gap, and the rest is unexplained. The V and J calls and clone size are taken from that table; D and trimming were inferred from the DNA. Here the sample has around 80,000 clones; roughly 82% occur a single time. The top ten hold approximately 12% of the sample.

This sample is part of a study of blood T cell repertoires in COVID-19 (dated by TCRdb to the early 2020s). Regarding the study in general: Samples covering the acute and convalescent phases of COVID-19 were provided by collaborators in the United States, Italy and Spain. Samples were obtained from the ongoing ImmuneRACE study (first 160 participants) and from some 1,200 subjects provided by 6 global collaborators. The repertoires were released in a freely available public database meant as a resource for research on the immune response to SARS-CoV-2. Subjects who had been exposed to COVID-19, were actively infected with it, or had recovered from it provided the deeply sampled blood TCRbeta repertoires that made up the dataset. Where available, HLA class I and class II types were obtained from metadata supplied by the sample provider rather than from assay-based typing. The material from the prospective study consisted of cDNA or gDNA derived from T cells, B-cell-depleted T cells, or PBMCs. A de-identified subject ID, COVID-19 status, age in years and sex were almost always included in the sample metadata.

Study-wide conclusions, independent of this receptor: The amount of clinical and demographic metadata varied by source and participant and was provided uncurated.

The junction shows trimming of 3 bases on V and 6 bases on J, and the gene matches do not reach 8 bases of it. The CDR3 has 14 amino acids, counting the end cysteine and phenylalanine. CDR3 DNA only is kept here, 42 bases in frame from base 1. According to the germline V gene (reference sequence), CDR1 reads DFQATT and CDR2 reads SNEGSKA. The chain uses TRBV20-1 and TRBJ1-5, with 7 bases in between that match TRBD1. The sample was peripheral blood. The source of this sequence is a man older than 75 with acute or convalescent COVID-19. The nucleotides are TGCAGTGCTAGTAAACAGGGGTCGGGTCAGCCCCAGCATTTT. The translation is CSASKQGSGQPQHF.